The source of this T cell receptor (beta chain) is a study of Graves' ophthalmopathy and Graves' hyperthyroidism. About 10 ml of fresh blood yielded the PBMCs by density gradient. Using RNA transcripts, the TCR beta CDR3 regions were amplified. RT-PCR was first run with HTBI primers, then multiplex PCR in a second round. TCRdb analysed the multiplex PCR reads with MiXCR anew, one entry per CDR3 protein. The sample carries 600,000 to 700,000 distinct CDR3 sequences, about 40% recorded once. This clonotype was recorded at least ten times. Germline CDR1 reads SGHRS; CDR2 reads YFSETQ. V gave up 4 bases and J gave up 3 bases, with 10 bases separating them. The CDR3 length is 13 residues.

Sequencing input: peripheral blood. The sequence was obtained from an adult man with Graves' ophthalmopathy. The gene calls are TRBV5-1 and TRBJ1-1; D is unclear. The CDR3 DNA sequence: TGCGCCAGCAGCGCTGGGCGGGACACTGAAGCTTTCTTT. Translating it yields CASSAGRDTEAFF.